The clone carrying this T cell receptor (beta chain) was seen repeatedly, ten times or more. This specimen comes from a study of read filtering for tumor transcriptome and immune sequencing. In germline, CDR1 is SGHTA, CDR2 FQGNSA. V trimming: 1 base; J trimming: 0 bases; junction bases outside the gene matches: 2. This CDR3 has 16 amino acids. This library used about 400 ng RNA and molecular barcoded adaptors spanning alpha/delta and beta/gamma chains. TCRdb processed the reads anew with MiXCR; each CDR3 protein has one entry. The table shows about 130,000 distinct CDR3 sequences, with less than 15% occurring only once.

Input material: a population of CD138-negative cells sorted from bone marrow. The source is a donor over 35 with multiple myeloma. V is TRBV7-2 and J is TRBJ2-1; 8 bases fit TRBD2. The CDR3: CASSLVAGLSYNEQFF. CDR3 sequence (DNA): TGTGCCAGCAGCTTAGTAGCGGGACTCTCCTACAATGAGCAGTTCTTC.